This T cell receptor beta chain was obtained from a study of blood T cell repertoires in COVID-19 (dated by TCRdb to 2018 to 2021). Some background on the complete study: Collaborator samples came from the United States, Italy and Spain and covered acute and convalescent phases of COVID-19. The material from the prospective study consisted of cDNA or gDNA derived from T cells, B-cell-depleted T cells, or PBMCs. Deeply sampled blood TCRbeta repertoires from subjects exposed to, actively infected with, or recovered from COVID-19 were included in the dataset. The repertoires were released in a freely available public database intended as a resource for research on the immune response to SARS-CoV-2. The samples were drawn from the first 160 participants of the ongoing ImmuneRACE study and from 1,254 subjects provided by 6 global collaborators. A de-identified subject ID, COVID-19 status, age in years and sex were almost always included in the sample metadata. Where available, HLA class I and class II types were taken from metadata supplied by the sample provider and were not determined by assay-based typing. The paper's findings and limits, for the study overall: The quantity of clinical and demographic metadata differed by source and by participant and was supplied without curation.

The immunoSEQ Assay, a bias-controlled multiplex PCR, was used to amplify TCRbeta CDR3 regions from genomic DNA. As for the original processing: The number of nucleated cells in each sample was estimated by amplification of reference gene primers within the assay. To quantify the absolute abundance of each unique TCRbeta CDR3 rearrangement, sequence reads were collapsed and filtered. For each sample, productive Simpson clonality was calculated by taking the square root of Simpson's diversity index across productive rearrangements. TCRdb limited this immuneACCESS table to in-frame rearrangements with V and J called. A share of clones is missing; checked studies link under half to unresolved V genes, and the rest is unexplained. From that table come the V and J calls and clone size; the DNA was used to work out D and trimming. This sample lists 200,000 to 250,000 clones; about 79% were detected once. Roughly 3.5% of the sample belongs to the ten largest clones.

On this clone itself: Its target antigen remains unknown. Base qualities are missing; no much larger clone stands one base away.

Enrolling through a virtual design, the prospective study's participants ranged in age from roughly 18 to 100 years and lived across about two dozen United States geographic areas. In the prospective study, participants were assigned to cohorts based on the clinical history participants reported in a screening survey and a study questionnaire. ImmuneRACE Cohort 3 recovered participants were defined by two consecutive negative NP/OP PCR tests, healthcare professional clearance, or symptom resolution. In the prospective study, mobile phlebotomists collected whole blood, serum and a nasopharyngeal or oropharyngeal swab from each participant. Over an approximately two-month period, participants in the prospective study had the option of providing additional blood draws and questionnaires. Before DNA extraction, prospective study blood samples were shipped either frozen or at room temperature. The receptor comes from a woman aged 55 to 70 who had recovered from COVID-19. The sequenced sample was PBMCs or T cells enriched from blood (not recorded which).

The DNA sequence is as follows: TGTGCCAGTAGTAGAGGGGGGGGCGCGACCATGAACACTGAAGCTTTCTTT. Its protein is CASSRGGGATMNTEAFF. Recombination linked TRBV19 to TRBJ1-1; the D region possibly corresponds to TRBD1 (6 bases align). Including cysteine and phenylalanine, the CDR3 has 17 amino acids. Only the CDR3 DNA stays, 51 bases, in frame from base 1. Looking up the germline V gene (reference sequence) yields CDR1 LNHDA and CDR2 SQIVND. The V and J ends are trimmed by 4 bases and 0 bases, leaving 18 bases between them.